One and the same sample provided the 15 T cell receptor beta chains below, sequenced in a study of somatic mutations in cytotoxic T cells in rheumatoid arthritis. Assay: immunoSEQ multiplex PCR; the TCRdb copy retains only in-frame clones and omits some. This sample yields tens of thousands of clones, of which about four fifths are seen a single time; roughly 3.1% belongs to the top ten. Sequenced material: CD8+ T cells sorted from blood. The source is a man aged 35-49 years in good health.

CDR3 sequence: CASSISRPDTQYF. The CDR3 DNA is TGTGCCAGCTCCATCAGTCGTCCAGATACGCAGTATTTT. This chain joins TRBV27 and TRBJ2-3; D not certain. CDR1 MNHEY and CDR2 SMNVEV come from the germline V gene (reference sequence). This CDR3 comprises 13 residues. Deletions cut 8 bases from V and 4 bases from J, with 13 bases between.

The genes are TRBV28 and TRBJ1-2, with unresolved D. Germline CDR1 is MDHEN and CDR2 is SYDVKM. The CDR3 is 15 residues long. V lost 2 bases, J lost 6 bases, and 16 bases lay in between. CDR3 amino acids: CASSLQGPVSHGYTF. CDR3 coding DNA: TGTGCCAGCAGTTTACAAGGCCCCGTCAGCCATGGCTACACCTTC.

The V and J genes are TRBV5-6 and TRBJ2-2; D unresolved. The CDR3 spans 17 residues. The V gene's germline CDR1 is SGHDT and CDR2 YYEEEE. V lost 1 base, J lost 1 base, and 14 bases lay in between. The CDR3 loop is CASSLNRVLLNTGELFF. CDR3 DNA: TGTGCCAGCAGCTTGAACCGGGTACTGTTGAACACCGGGGAGCTGTTTTTT.

The V call is TRBV19, the J call TRBJ1-2, with 8 bases matching TRBD1. This CDR3 region has 14 residues. The J segment lost 2 bases and the V segment lost 6 bases, leaving 5 bases of the junction unmatched. Germline CDR1 and CDR2: LNHDA and SQIVND (reference sequence). CDR3 protein: CASSAGTGNYGYTF. CDR3 DNA sequence: TGTGCCAGTAGCGCCGGGACAGGCAACTATGGCTACACCTTC.

This chain uses TRBV11-2 with TRBJ2-1, with 8 nucleotides matching TRBD2. Per the germline V gene, CDR1 is SGHAT and CDR2 is FQNNGV. Losses at the gene ends were 0 bases for V and 2 bases for J; bases not matched to a gene: 6. There are 17 residues in the CDR3. In DNA, the CDR3 is TGTGCCAGCAGCTTAGATTGGGATAGCGGGACCTACAATGAGCAGTTCTTC. Protein: CASSLDWDSGTYNEQFF.

This rearrangement joins TRBV4-1 to TRBJ2-2, with D perhaps being TRBD1 or TRBD2 (5 bases each). V was cut by 4 bases and J by 6 bases, with 9 bases left in between. CDR3 length: 13 residues. Germline V gives CDR1 MGHRA, CDR2 YSYEKL. CDR3 nucleotide sequence: TGCGCCAGCAGCCCCGGGGCTGCCGGGGAGCTGTTTTTT. Residues: CASSPGAAGELFF.

The chain recombines TRBV28 with TRBJ1-1; TRBD1 might be the D (6 bases). The length of the CDR3 is 16 residues. Deletions cut 6 bases from V and 4 bases from J, with 21 bases between. CDR1 and CDR2 (germline): MDHEN, SYDVKM. The CDR3 loop reads CASRTHQQGWSTEAFF. The CDR3 bases are TGTGCCAGCAGAACACATCAACAGGGATGGAGCACTGAAGCTTTCTTT. Using reference TRBV28 and TRBJ1-1 for the parts outside the CDR3, the full variable domain is DVKVTQSSRYLVKRTGEKVFLECVQDMDHENMFWYRQDPGLGLRLIYFSYDVKMKEKGDIPEGYSVSREKKERFSLILESASTNQTSMYLCASRTHQQGWSTEAFFGQGTRLTVV.

In nucleotides, the CDR3 is TGTGCCAGCAGTTTCTTAGGACAGGGGGCTTTTGGCTACACCTTC. Its protein is CASSFLGQGAFGYTF. J is TRBJ1-2 and V is TRBV28; 11 nucleotides match TRBD1. CDR3 length: 15 residues. CDR1 and CDR2 from the germline V gene are MDHEN and SYDVKM. V shed 3 bases and J 7 bases; nucleotides not matched to a gene: 7.

The chain uses TRBV7-9 and TRBJ2-1, with D possibly being TRBD1 (5 bases). Germline V CDR1 and CDR2: SEHNR, FQNEAQ (reference sequence). This CDR3 spans 13 amino acids. With 5 bases removed from V and 8 bases from J, the gap between germline ends came to 13 bases. CDR3 residues: CASSPQLGDEQFF. The CDR3 DNA reads TGTGCCAGCAGCCCTCAGTTAGGGGATGAGCAGTTCTTC.

The J gene is TRBJ2-1, the V gene TRBV29-1, with D possibly TRBD2 on 5 matching bases. Trimming took 6 bases from V and 12 from J, leaving 12 bases between them. The CDR3 spans 10 residues. Germline V gives CDR1 SQVTM, CDR2 ANQGSEA. CDR3 sequence: CSVAGKGQFF. CDR3 DNA sequence: TGCAGCGTAGCCGGGAAAGGGCAGTTCTTC.

The V and J genes are TRBV9 and TRBJ2-2; D gene ambiguous. The ends were cut back, 0 bases at V and 4 bases at J, with 7 bases in the middle. The CDR3 has 14 amino acids. Germline CDR1 and CDR2: SGDLS and YYNGEE. The CDR3 nucleotides are TGTGCCAGCAGCGTAGGTAGCTTCACCGGGGAGCTGTTTTTT. Encoded protein: CASSVGSFTGELFF.

Written as DNA, the CDR3 is TGCGCCAGCAGCCGACTGACTCCTGCGACAGGGGACCCCACAGATACGCAGTATTTT. Translating it yields CASSRLTPATGDPTDTQYF. This chain joins TRBV4-1 and TRBJ2-3; TRBD1 matches 8 bases. The CDR3 totals 19 residues. Trimming took 4 bases from V and 2 from J; bases not matched to a gene: 17. The germline gives CDR1 MGHRA, CDR2 YSYEKL.

The table lists this clone with a count of one. The chain uses TRBV6-1 and TRBJ2-3, with no clear D. Germline V gene sequence: CDR1 MNHNS, CDR2 SASEGT. CDR3 size: 16 residues. V lost 3 bases and J 2 bases, leaving 15 bases between the germline ends. The CDR3 protein is CASSDKSRLNTDTQYF. The DNA of the CDR3 is TGTGCCAGCAGTGACAAGTCTCGTCTTAACACAGATACGCAGTATTTT.

This clone was recorded once. This chain links TRBV11-3 with TRBJ2-1; 11 bases fit TRBD2. Trimming at V came to 6 bases and at J to 2 bases, leaving 6 bases not matched to a gene. This CDR3 comprises 16 residues. The germline gives CDR1 SGHNT, CDR2 YENEEA. CDR3 nucleotide sequence: TGTGCCAGCAGTCCACTAGCGGGAGCAACCTACAATGAGCAGTTCTTC. Residues: CASSPLAGATYNEQFF. Drawing the rest from reference TRBV11-3 and TRBJ2-1, the complete variable domain is EAGVVQSPRYKIIEKKQPVAFWCNPISGHNTLYWYLQNLGQGPELLIRYENEEAVDDSQLPKDRFSAERLKGVDSTLKIQPAELGDSAVYLCASSPLAGATYNEQFFGPGTRLTVL.

There are a few counts of this clone. Here the CDR3 reads CATGEGRTYEQYF. CDR3 DNA: TGTGCCACCGGGGAGGGGCGAACTTACGAGCAGTACTTC. The chain links TRBV19 to TRBJ2-7, with 7 bases fitting TRBD2. This CDR3 is 13 amino acids long. Germline values: CDR1 LNHDA, CDR2 SQIVND (reference sequence). The V gene end was trimmed by 10 bases and the J gene end by 4 bases; junction bases not matched to a gene: 10.